This entry is about one T cell receptor beta chain. Its antigen is currently unknown. This record belongs to a study of CD4 T cell repertoires in COVID-19. Study-wide results and limits: Between roughly 6 and 26% of SARS-CoV-2 clonotypes also appeared in SARS-CoV and/or HKU1 spike cultures.

Only in-frame clones appear in the TCRdb table, and some are missing; sequencing was by immunoSEQ multiplex PCR. The sample has fewer than 100,000 clones; about four fifths are singletons. The material sequenced was CD4+ T cells from peripheral blood, taken after recovery from COVID-19. The TCR comes from a human donor who had COVID-19.

CDR3 DNA: TGTGCCAGTAGTCCCGCCTCAGAAAGACAAGAGACCCAGTACTTC. Amino acids: CASSPASERQETQYF. The gene calls are TRBV19 and TRBJ2-5; D is unclear. Trimming removed 5 bases at V and 2 bases at J, with 15 bases between. Per germline, CDR1 LNHDA and CDR2 SQIVND (reference sequence). The CDR3 contains 15 residues.